This is a list of T cell receptor beta chains from one sample in a study of blood T cell repertoires in COVID-19. Data came from immunoSEQ multiplex PCR; TCRdb stores just in-frame clones and leaves some out. The sample carries some 200,000 clones, about 86% recorded once. Sequences were obtained from peripheral blood. The receptor source for this set is a woman aged 50 to 60 with acute or convalescent COVID-19. CDR3s include the opening cysteine and the closing phenylalanine or tryptophan. The D gene is left open where the match is weak. Clone size appears in some rows only: once, few, many, or a class for an expanded clone.

clone_size j_call d_call v_call cdr3_aa cdr3_nt
once TRBJ1-2 - TRBV5-4 CASSSPDSTGYGYTF TGTGCCAGCAGCTCTCCGGACAGTACCGGCTATGGCTACACCTTC
- TRBJ2-1 TRBD2 TRBV30 CAWTSGGLNEQFF TGTGCCTGGACTAGCGGGGGGCTTAATGAGCAGTTCTTC
- TRBJ2-1 TRBD2 TRBV6-2/TRBV6-3 CASSRPGLAGGSYNEQFF TGTGCCAGCAGTCGTCCGGGACTAGCGGGAGGCTCCTACAATGAGCAGTTCTTC
- TRBJ2-3 - TRBV5-1 CASSWEAGQPSTDTQYF TGCGCCAGCAGCTGGGAGGCGGGACAGCCTAGCACAGATACGCAGTATTTT
- TRBJ2-1 TRBD2 TRBV7-2 CASSLGRELINEQFF TGTGCCAGCAGCTTAGGGCGGGAGTTGATCAATGAGCAGTTCTTC
- TRBJ1-4 TRBD1 TRBV18 CASSSTRQGPNEKLFF TGTGCCAGCTCATCAACCCGACAGGGGCCTAATGAAAAACTGTTTTTT
- TRBJ1-1 - TRBV30 CAWSVTGLLNTEAFF TGTGCCTGGAGTGTGACAGGCCTACTGAACACTGAAGCTTTCTTT
- TRBJ1-1 - TRBV9 CASSVSGAPNTEAFF TGTGCCAGCAGCGTATCAGGGGCCCCTAACACTGAAGCTTTCTTT
- TRBJ1-5 - TRBV30 CAWSLGGNQPQHF TGTGCCTGGAGTTTGGGAGGGAATCAGCCCCAGCATTTT
- TRBJ1-6 - TRBV3-1/TRBV3-2 CASSQDPKSPLHF TGTGCCAGCAGCCAAGATCCAAAATCACCCCTCCACTTT
- TRBJ2-2 - TRBV6-5 CASRRDNTGELFF TGTGCCAGTAGGAGGGATAACACCGGGGAGCTGTTTTTT
- TRBJ1-1 - TRBV5-1 CASSSGDTEAFF TGCGCCAGCAGCTCAGGGGACACTGAAGCTTTCTTT
- TRBJ2-7 TRBD2 TRBV29-1 CSVRANTSGRNYEQYF TGCAGCGTCCGGGCCAATACTAGCGGGAGGAATTACGAGCAGTACTTC
- TRBJ1-6 - TRBV5-1 CASRLDNSPLHF TGCGCCAGCAGATTAGATAATTCACCCCTCCACTTT
- TRBJ2-7 - TRBV6-5 CASSPSQTATLGQYF TGTGCCAGCTCACCATCCCAGACAGCGACCCTCGGGCAGTACTTC
- TRBJ1-3 - TRBV4-1 CASSQDQASSGNTIYF TGCGCCAGCAGCCAAGATCAGGCGAGCTCTGGAAACACCATATATTTT
- TRBJ1-4 - TRBV19 CASSVHEAFNEKLFF TGTGCCAGTAGTGTTCACGAGGCTTTTAATGAAAAACTGTTTTTT
- TRBJ1-2 - TRBV14 CASSPGTPANYGYTF TGTGCCAGCAGCCCAGGGACACCCGCTAACTATGGCTACACCTTC
- TRBJ2-1 - TRBV29-1 CSVIRPGTSVNEQFF TGCAGCGTCATAAGACCCGGGACATCCGTCAATGAGCAGTTCTTC
few TRBJ1-1 TRBD1 TRBV18 CASSPPDRVRAFF TGTGCCAGCTCACCACCGGACAGGGTCCGAGCTTTCTTT
- TRBJ1-3 - TRBV11-3 CASSLDRLRSGNTIYF TGTGCCAGCAGCTTAGATCGTTTGAGGAGTGGAAACACCATATATTTT
- TRBJ1-2 - TRBV10-3 CAISEQESDRQTF TGTGCCATCAGTGAACAGGAGTCGGACCGACAAACCTTC
- TRBJ2-2 - TRBV6-2/TRBV6-3 CASSYKGLLVGSTGELFF TGTGCCAGCAGTTACAAAGGGCTACTGGTAGGGAGCACCGGGGAGCTGTTTTTT
- TRBJ1-4 TRBD1 TRBV7-8 CASREDRGGLGEKLFF TGTGCCAGCAGGGAGGACAGGGGGGGATTAGGGGAAAAACTGTTTTTT
- TRBJ2-3 - TRBV21-1 CASIPAESTDTQYF TGTGCCAGCATCCCAGCGGAAAGCACAGATACGCAGTATTTT
- TRBJ2-2 - TRBV7-3 CASSLGGQSTGELFF TGTGCCAGCAGCTTAGGTGGGCAGTCCACCGGGGAGCTGTTTTTT
- TRBJ2-1 - TRBV10-2 CASSELSGEQFF TGCGCCAGCAGTGAGTTGTCGGGGGAGCAGTTCTTC
- TRBJ1-5 - TRBV2 CASSEAGGPNQPQHF TGTGCCAGCAGTGAAGCGGGGGGGCCCAATCAGCCCCAGCATTTT
- TRBJ1-4 - TRBV6-6 CASSLEGGAGVEKLFF TGTGCCAGCAGTTTAGAAGGAGGGGCAGGTGTTGAAAAACTGTTTTTT
few TRBJ2-1 - TRBV6-1 CASSEGYYNEQFF TGTGCCAGCAGTGAGGGCTATTACAATGAGCAGTTCTTC
- TRBJ2-3 TRBD2 TRBV11-2 CASSPSPISAGGLDTQYF TGTGCCAGCAGCCCATCACCCATTTCAGCGGGAGGTTTGGATACGCAGTATTTT
- TRBJ2-3 TRBD2 TRBV20-1 CSASTSGTTDTQYF TGCAGTGCTAGTACTAGCGGGACCACAGATACGCAGTATTTT
once TRBJ2-6 - TRBV27 CANPSGPSGANVLTF TGTGCCAACCCAAGCGGACCCTCTGGGGCCAACGTCCTGACTTTC
- TRBJ1-2 TRBD1 TRBV18 CASSTTGGIGYTF TGTGCCAGCTCAACTACAGGGGGCATAGGCTACACCTTC
- TRBJ2-1 - TRBV7-9 CASSLALGRLTYNEQFF TGTGCCAGCAGCTTAGCGCTTGGGAGACTGACCTACAATGAGCAGTTCTTC
- TRBJ1-1 - TRBV12-3/TRBV12-4 CASSRTANTEAFF TGTGCCAGCAGCCGAACAGCGAACACTGAAGCTTTCTTT